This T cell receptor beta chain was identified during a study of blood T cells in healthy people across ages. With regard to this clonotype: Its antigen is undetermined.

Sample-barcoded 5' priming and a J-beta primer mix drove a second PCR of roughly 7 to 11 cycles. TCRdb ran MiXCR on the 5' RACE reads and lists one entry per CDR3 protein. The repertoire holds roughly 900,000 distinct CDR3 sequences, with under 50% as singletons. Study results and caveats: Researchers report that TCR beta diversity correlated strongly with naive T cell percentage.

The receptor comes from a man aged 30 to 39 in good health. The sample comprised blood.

As DNA, the CDR3 is TGTGCCAGCAGCTCGGGACAGGGGGGTCCAACTAATGAAAAACTGTTTTTT. Protein product: CASSSGQGGPTNEKLFF. The chain couples TRBV7-2 to TRBJ1-4, with TRBD1 matching over 11 bases. V shed 4 bases and J 0 bases; nucleotides not matched to a gene: 4. The CDR3 spans 17 residues. Germline-derived CDR1 and CDR2 are SGHTA and FQGNSA.